A selection of T cell receptor beta chains follows, all from one sample in a study of OX40 agonist ivuxolimab in advanced cancers. TCRdb's copy holds only in-frame clones and misses some; the assay was immunoSEQ multiplex PCR. The table has 72,000 or so clones, 89% seen once; the top ten hold more than 9.5%. This sample comprised CD4+ or CD8+ T cells sorted from blood, obtained in a trial of the OX40 agonist ivuxolimab. These receptors came from an adult with an advanced solid tumor such as melanoma, head and neck, liver or kidney cancer. Each CDR3 is given with its conserved first and last residue. The order of the fields is J gene, clone size, V gene, D gene, CDR3 DNA, CDR3 protein. The D gene is left open where the match is weak. Clone sizes are given selectively: once, few, many, or a class where the clone is expanded.

>TRBJ1-5|few|TRBV5-1|.
TGCGCCAGCAGTTCATCCGGGGGAGATCAGCCCCAGCATTTT
CASSSSGGDQPQHF
>TRBJ1-4|.|TRBV25-1|TRBD1
TGTGCCAGCAGCAAAAGGGGGGCACAGGGGTTTTTTAATGAAAAACTGTTTTTT
CASSKRGAQGFFNEKLFF
>TRBJ2-7|.|TRBV28|TRBD2
TGTGCCAGCAGTCGGAATAGCGGGGAGGGTGAGCAGTACTTC
CASSRNSGEGEQYF
>TRBJ1-6|.|TRBV5-1|.
TGCGCCAGCAGCGTACAGGGAAGGGGGAATTCACCCCTCCACTTT
CASSVQGRGNSPLHF
>TRBJ2-7|.|TRBV2|.
TGTGCCAGCAGAGCTCCGACTATTAGCGAGCAGTACTTC
CASRAPTISEQYF
>TRBJ2-3|.|TRBV28|TRBD2
TGTGCCAGCAGTCACCTTGGAGCGGGGGGGTTCACAGATGCGCAGTATTTT
CASSHLGAGGFTDAQYF
>TRBJ1-1|.|TRBV2|.
TGTGCCAGCAGTGAAGCGGAGACTGAAGCTTTCTTT
CASSEAETEAFF
>TRBJ1-1|.|TRBV6-6|TRBD1
TGTGCCAGCACTGACAGGGTTGGGGACACTGAAGCTTTCTTT
CASTDRVGDTEAFF
>TRBJ2-1|.|TRBV28|.
TGTGCCAGCAGTTCCGCGGAGAGCTCCTACAATGAGCAGTTCTTC
CASSSAESSYNEQFF
>TRBJ1-6|.|TRBV7-9|.
TGTGCCAGCGAATTGGGCAGGGAGCCGCTCCACTTT
CASELGREPLHF
>TRBJ1-5|few|TRBV18|.
TGTGCCAGCTCACTGCAGGCTGGCAATCAGCCCCAGCATTTT
CASSLQAGNQPQHF
>TRBJ2-7|once|TRBV7-6|.
TGTGCCAGCAGCTCCGCCTTCGAGCAGTACTTC
CASSSAFEQYF
>TRBJ2-7|.|TRBV2|.
TGTGCCTCTGAAAGCAGGGCTCGGTCCTACGAGCAGTACTTC
CASESRARSYEQYF
>TRBJ2-2|.|TRBV19|.
TGTGCCAGTAGCAACACCGAGGAGCTGTTTTTT
CASSNTEELFF
>TRBJ2-7|.|TRBV7-2|TRBD2
TGTGCCAGCAGCCCGAGAGGGTGGACTAGCGGGGGTCTGCTGGAGCAGTACTTC
CASSPRGWTSGGLLEQYF
>TRBJ1-5|.|TRBV9|.
TGTGCCAGCAGCTCCCAGGGTAGCAATCAGCCCCAGCATTTT
CASSSQGSNQPQHF
>TRBJ2-2|.|TRBV5-1|.
TGCGCCAGCAGCCTTGGGTGGGATAAGTACACCGGGGAGCTGTTTTTT
CASSLGWDKYTGELFF
>TRBJ2-7|.|TRBV28|TRBD2
TGTGCCAGCAGTTTGGAAGCGGGAGGGGACTACGAGCAGTACTTC
CASSLEAGGDYEQYF
>TRBJ1-5|.|TRBV7-8|.
TGTGCCAGCAGCTCGGGTGGCAGCAATCAGCCCCAGCATTTT
CASSSGGSNQPQHF
>TRBJ1-5|.|TRBV4-1|.
TGCGCCAGCAGCCTCCCAGGAAGGACTTTGGGGATCGGCAATCAGCCCCAGCATTTT
CASSLPGRTLGIGNQPQHF
>TRBJ1-1|.|TRBV27|TRBD1
TGTGCCAGCAGTTCCCCAGGGGGCAGGGACACTGAAGCTTTCTTT
CASSSPGGRDTEAFF
>TRBJ2-2|.|TRBV4-1|TRBD2
TGCGCCAGCAGCACCCATGTAGCGGGGGTTAACACCGGGGAGCTGTTTTTT
CASSTHVAGVNTGELFF
>TRBJ1-4|.|TRBV6-1|.
TGTGCCAGCAGGACAGTCCCAAATGAAAAACTGTTTTTT
CASRTVPNEKLFF
>TRBJ2-1|once|TRBV9|.
TGTGCCAGCAGCGAGTATTCTGAGCAGTTCTTC
CASSEYSEQFF
>TRBJ2-3|once|TRBV6-6|TRBD1
TGTGCCAGCAGTCAAAACCGACAGGGACCAGATACGCAGTATTTT
CASSQNRQGPDTQYF
>TRBJ2-1|.|TRBV7-9|.
TGTGCCAGCAGCTCCGATTGGACGAATGAGCAGTTCTTC
CASSSDWTNEQFF
>TRBJ2-4|few|TRBV4-2|.
TGTGCCAGCAGCCCTAGGTATTTTGGGCGAACCATCAAAAACATTCAGTACTTC
CASSPRYFGRTIKNIQYF
>TRBJ2-1|.|TRBV6-1|TRBD2
TGTGCCAGCAGTGAAAGAACTAGCGGGGGCCCCTCCTACAATGAGCAGTTCTTC
CASSERTSGGPSYNEQFF
>TRBJ1-2|.|TRBV28|.
TGTGCCAGCAGTTTAGGGCAGATCTATGGCTACACCTTC
CASSLGQIYGYTF
>TRBJ2-3|.|TRBV5-1|.
TGCGCCAGCAGCACCTTGGGGGGGGCCGTAGATACGCAGTATTTT
CASSTLGGAVDTQYF
>TRBJ2-7|medium-sized|TRBV5-4|TRBD1
TGTGCCAGCAGCGGATGGACAGGGAGCTCCTACGAGCAGTACTTC
CASSGWTGSSYEQYF
>TRBJ2-3|.|TRBV6-5|.
TGTGCCAGCAGTTCCATACGGGAGTCTGGCACAGATACGCAGTATTTT
CASSSIRESGTDTQYF
>TRBJ1-3|once|TRBV11-2|.
TGTGCCAGCAGCTTAGGGATTCGAAACACCATATATTTT
CASSLGIRNTIYF
>TRBJ2-7|.|TRBV5-4|.
TGTGCCAGCAGCTCACAGTACTACGAGCAGTACTTC
CASSSQYYEQYF
>TRBJ2-6|.|TRBV6-6|.
TGTGCCAGCAGTACATCTGGGGCCAACGTCCTGACTTTC
CASSTSGANVLTF
>TRBJ1-5|few|TRBV2|.
TGTGCCAGCAGTGAACAGGGCAATCAGCCCCAGCATTTT
CASSEQGNQPQHF
>TRBJ1-2|.|TRBV19|TRBD1
TGTGCCAGTAGCGTGAATACAGGGGGTTGGTCTGGCTACACCTTC
CASSVNTGGWSGYTF
>TRBJ2-7|.|TRBV15|.
TGTGCCACCAGCAGAGGAGGGACAAACTACGAGCAGTACTTC
CATSRGGTNYEQYF
>TRBJ2-1|once|TRBV11-3|TRBD2
TGTGCCAGCACACTACTAGCGGGAGGCCCAACGGACTCCTACAATGAGCAGTTCTTC
CASTLLAGGPTDSYNEQFF
>TRBJ2-5|.|TRBV6-5|TRBD2
TGTGCCAGCAGTTACTCGAGCGGGACGGAGACCCAGTACTTC
CASSYSSGTETQYF
>TRBJ2-7|.|TRBV10-1|TRBD1
TGCGCCAGCTCTCCAAACCGGGACAGAGTGAACGGGGTCTTC
CASSPNRDRVNGVF
>TRBJ2-7|.|TRBV6-1|.
TGTGCCAGCACTCTGCGTCCCGACTACGAGCAGTACTTC
CASTLRPDYEQYF
>TRBJ2-5|.|TRBV5-5|TRBD1
TGTGCCAGCAGCTTGGCAGGACAGGGGGCAGAGACCCAGTACTTC
CASSLAGQGAETQYF
>TRBJ1-5|.|TRBV28|.
TGTGCCAGCGGTCCCACGGGAATCCATCGAGGTCAGCCCCAGCATTTT
CASGPTGIHRGQPQHF
>TRBJ2-1|.|TRBV5-1|.
TGCGCCAGCAGCCTGGACATCTACAATGAGCAGTTCTTC
CASSLDIYNEQFF
>TRBJ1-1|once|TRBV19|.
TGTGCCAGTAGATACCCACCCTTGAACACTGAAGCTTTCTTT
CASRYPPLNTEAFF
>TRBJ1-2|once|TRBV5-5|.
TGTGCCAGCAGCTTGGTGGGCTTGGGGACTTTCTATGGCTACACCTTC
CASSLVGLGTFYGYTF
>TRBJ1-2|.|TRBV28|.
TGTGCCAGCAGTCCTCGACGTAATCGGTATGGCTACACCTTC
CASSPRRNRYGYTF
>TRBJ1-2|.|TRBV28|TRBD1
TGTGCCAGCAGGTCCGGGACAGGGGGGTTCCACTATGGCTACACCTTC
CASRSGTGGFHYGYTF
>TRBJ2-5|.|TRBV27|TRBD1
TGTGCCAGCAACCCGACAGGGGGGATGACCCAGTACTTC
CASNPTGGMTQYF
>TRBJ2-7|.|TRBV7-2|.
TGTGCCAGCAGCCGACAATTCTACGAGCAGTACTTC
CASSRQFYEQYF
>TRBJ2-4|.|TRBV4-1|.
TGCGCCAGCAGCCAAGTTATAACGGGACTAGCCAAAAACATTCAGTACTTC
CASSQVITGLAKNIQYF
>TRBJ2-7|.|TRBV15|.
TGTGCCACCAGCAGAAAGGACGGCTACGAGCAGTACTTC
CATSRKDGYEQYF
>TRBJ2-7|.|TRBV9|TRBD1
TGTGCCAGCAGCACCCTGCCGGGACAGGGGGCCTACGAGCAGTACTTC
CASSTLPGQGAYEQYF
>TRBJ2-7|.|TRBV11-2|TRBD1
TGTGCCAGCAGCGCCTGGCAGGGGGCCTACGAGCAGTACTTC
CASSAWQGAYEQYF
>TRBJ2-7|.|TRBV5-6|TRBD1
TGTGCCAGCAGCTTGTTCGGGACAGGGGCCTACGAGCAGTACTTC
CASSLFGTGAYEQYF
>TRBJ2-7|.|TRBV7-2|.
TGTGCCAGCAGCTTAGTTCTCTCCAGCTCCTACGAGCAGTACTTC
CASSLVLSSSYEQYF
>TRBJ2-2|.|TRBV11-3|TRBD2
TGTGCCAGCAGCTCGGGACTAGGGATAGTCACCGGGGAGCTGTTTTTT
CASSSGLGIVTGELFF
>TRBJ1-2|.|TRBV6-5|.
TGTGCCAGCAGTTACTCGGGGGAAGGCTACACCTTC
CASSYSGEGYTF
>TRBJ1-1|once|TRBV19|.
TGTGCCAGTAGTATAAAAGTCATGAACACTGAAGCTTTCTTT
CASSIKVMNTEAFF